A single sample is the source of the 10 T cell receptor beta chains below, sequenced in a study of cytomegalovirus exposure and HLA in healthy donors. Produced via immunoSEQ multiplex PCR; TCRdb's table is partial and in-frame only. The sample consists of 240,000 or so clones, approximately 84% of them appearing once. Sequencing was performed on PBMCs. The receptors stem from a young woman in good health and CMV-seropositive.

The sample holds a few counts of this clone. V is TRBV18 and J is TRBJ2-7; 11 bases fit TRBD2. Germline V gene data show CDR1 as KGHSH and CDR2 as LQKENI. The CDR3 consists of 14 residues. V was pared by 3 bases and J by 4 bases, with 2 bases of the junction left unmatched. CDR3 residues: CASSPGLADYEQYF. CDR3 DNA: TGTGCCAGCTCACCGGGACTAGCGGATTACGAGCAGTACTTC.

This clone was recorded a few times. CDR3 sequence reads: CSIWASGTPGEQYF. CDR3 coding DNA: TGCAGTATTTGGGCTAGCGGGACGCCTGGCGAGCAGTACTTC. The genes are TRBV29-1 and TRBJ2-7, with TRBD2 identical over 9 bases. The length of the CDR3 is 14 residues. Germline loops: CDR1 SQVTM, CDR2 ANQGSEA.

V is TRBV7-9 and J is TRBJ2-7; the match to TRBD1 covers 8 bases. J lost 5 bases, V lost 4 bases, and 10 bases had no gene match. Germline V gene lookup returns CDR1 SEHNR and CDR2 FQNEAQ (reference sequence). The CDR3 runs 15 residues. The CDR3 protein is CASSSDWTGRHEQYF. The CDR3 nucleotides read TGTGCCAGCAGCTCTGACTGGACAGGGAGGCACGAGCAGTACTTC.

The rearrangement uses TRBV5-1 and TRBJ2-4, with TRBD2 identical over 11 bases. The V gene end was trimmed by 1 base and the J gene end by 6 bases; junction bases not matched to a gene: 6. CDR1 is SGHRS, CDR2 YFSETQ, per germline. The CDR3 loop spans 16 amino acids. The CDR3: CASSLFSGTSGNIQYF. CDR3 bases: TGCGCCAGCAGCTTGTTCTCCGGGACTAGCGGAAACATTCAGTACTTC.

The chain links TRBV18 to TRBJ2-1; 9 bases map to TRBD1. This CDR3 spans 15 amino acids. In germline, CDR1 is KGHSH, CDR2 LQKENI. V shed 3 bases and J 4 bases; nucleotides not matched to a gene: 4. The CDR3 region is CASSPRQGEYNEQFF. DNA for the CDR3: TGTGCCAGCTCACCCAGACAGGGGGAATACAATGAGCAGTTCTTC.

This chain links TRBV10-3 with TRBJ1-2; D is possibly TRBD1 (6 bases). V gave up 11 bases and J gave up 3 bases, with 13 bases separating them. CDR3 length equals 12 residues. CDR1 is ENHRY, CDR2 SYGVKD, per germline. DNA of the CDR3: TGTGCCGCCAGACAGGTGGACTATGGCTACACCTTC. This translates into CAARQVDYGYTF.

J is TRBJ2-5 and V is TRBV29-1; TRBD2 matches at 8 bases. V lost 3 bases to trimming and J lost 2 bases; unmatched junction nucleotides: 8. CDR3 length equals 15 residues. Germline lookup yields CDR1 SQVTM and CDR2 ANQGSEA. The CDR3 spells CSVDFGLADQETQYF. The CDR3 nucleotides read TGCAGCGTTGATTTTGGACTAGCTGATCAAGAGACCCAGTACTTC. The full variable domain, rest sourced from reference TRBV29-1 and TRBJ2-5, is SAVISQKPSRDICQRGTSLTIQCQVDSQVTMMFWYRQQPGQSLTLIATANQGSEATYESGFVIDKFPISRPNLTFSTLTVSNMSPEDSSIYLCSVDFGLADQETQYFGPGTRLLVL.

This clone is a singleton in its sample. This chain uses TRBV2 with TRBJ2-2; 9 bases fit TRBD2. Germline values: CDR1 SNHLY, CDR2 FYNNEI. This CDR3 contains 15 residues. V lost 4 bases to trimming and J lost 4 bases; unmatched junction nucleotides: 4. CDR3 sequence: CASSGLAGPTGELFF. CDR3 nucleotides: TGTGCCAGCAGTGGCCTAGCGGGACCCACCGGGGAGCTGTTTTTT.

The chain couples TRBV28 to TRBJ2-7, with TRBD1 matching over 7 bases. Germline CDR1 reads MDHEN; CDR2 reads SYDVKM. CDR3 length: 16 residues. V was pared by 4 bases and J by 3 bases, with 12 bases of the junction left unmatched. CDR3: CASSSGTAQSYYEQYF. CDR3 bases: TGTGCCAGCAGTTCCGGGACAGCCCAATCCTACTACGAGCAGTACTTC.

This chain's CDR3 is CASSSQDSGNTIYF. The CDR3 DNA is TGTGCCAGCAGCTCCCAGGACTCTGGAAACACCATATATTTT. The chain recombines TRBV11-3 with TRBJ1-3; D not certain. The CDR3 covers 14 residues. V shed 4 bases and J shed 0 bases, with 7 bases lying between them. The germline V gene encodes CDR1 SGHNT and CDR2 YENEEA. The full variable domain, rest sourced from reference TRBV11-3 and TRBJ1-3, is EAGVVQSPRYKIIEKKQPVAFWCNPISGHNTLYWYLQNLGQGPELLIRYENEEAVDDSQLPKDRFSAERLKGVDSTLKIQPAELGDSAVYLCASSSQDSGNTIYFGEGSWLTVV.